This passage covers 4 T cell receptor beta chains from one sample sequenced in a study of blood T cell repertoires in COVID-19. Sequencing used immunoSEQ multiplex PCR; TCRdb keeps in-frame clones, though not all of them. The table lists about 190,000 clones, 80% to 95% of them singletons, with 0.5% to 0.55% in the top ten. The source material was peripheral blood. These receptors were taken from a man in his fifties or sixties with acute or convalescent COVID-19.

The J gene is TRBJ2-1, the V gene TRBV28; 14 bases line up with TRBD2. Germline V CDR1 and CDR2: MDHEN, SYDVKM. V was clipped by 4 bases and J by 7 bases; unmatched bases: 6. CDR3 size: 16 residues. Here the CDR3 reads CASSSPGLAGVNEQFF. DNA for the CDR3: TGTGCCAGCAGTTCTCCGGGACTAGCGGGAGTTAATGAGCAGTTCTTC.

Only a few counts were recorded for this clone. This chain links TRBV28 with TRBJ2-7; the D gene is possibly TRBD1 (5 bases). This CDR3 spans 12 amino acids. Germline assignment: CDR1 MDHEN and CDR2 SYDVKM. V was clipped by 6 bases and J by 6 bases, with 12 bases between them. CDR3 protein: CASSPGTGEQYF. The CDR3 DNA reads as TGTGCCAGCAGCCCCGGTACAGGCGAGCAGTACTTC.

The chain combines TRBV4-2 with TRBJ1-4; 10 bases are a match to TRBD1. The CDR3 totals 17 residues. V gave up 0 bases and J gave up 7 bases; unmatched junction bases: 8. Germline-derived CDR1 and CDR2 are LGHNA and YNFKEQ. CDR3 bases: TGTGCCAGCAGCCAAGAAGGGGGGGGACAGGGGTTTGAAAAACTGTTTTTT. Protein product: CASSQEGGGQGFEKLFF.

V usage is TRBV27 and J usage is TRBJ1-5, with no clear D. V lost 2 bases and J 1 base, leaving 6 bases between the germline ends. Germline-derived CDR1 and CDR2 are MNHEY and SMNVEV (reference sequence). The CDR3 length is 14 residues. The CDR3 DNA sequence: TGTGCCAGCAGTTTAAGAGGAAGCAATCAGCCCCAGCATTTT. Protein sequence: CASSLRGSNQPQHF.